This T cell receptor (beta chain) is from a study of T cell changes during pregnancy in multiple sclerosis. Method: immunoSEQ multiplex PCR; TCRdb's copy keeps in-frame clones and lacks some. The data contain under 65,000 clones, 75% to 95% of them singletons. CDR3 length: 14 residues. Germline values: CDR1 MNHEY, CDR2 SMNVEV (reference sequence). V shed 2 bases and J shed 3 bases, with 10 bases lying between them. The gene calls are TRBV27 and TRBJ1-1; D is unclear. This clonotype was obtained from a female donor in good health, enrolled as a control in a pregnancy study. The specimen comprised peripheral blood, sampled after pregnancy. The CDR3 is CASSLSLSYTEAFF. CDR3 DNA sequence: TGTGCCAGCAGTTTAAGTCTCAGTTACACTGAAGCTTTCTTT.